This TCR beta chain was sequenced during a study of T cell repertoires in aging, cancer and after chemotherapy (dated by TCRdb to the late 2010s). Background on the whole study: The donors fell into six age groups ranging from 30 or younger to 70 or older, and each group had at least three individuals. Control TCR repertoires from healthy donors were recorded over several months to years, and clear clonal overlap was observed across re-sampling. The full dataset contained several million TCR reads. To examine immunoaging and T cell reconstitution after chemotherapy, the study profiled TCR beta repertoires in peripheral blood from healthy donors and cancer patients. A cohort of 200 to 250 cancer patients (approximately 91 with hematological and approximately 120 with solid cancers) was assembled, and 95 to 100 healthy donors were included as a reference group.

This clonotype has ten or more counts. No antigen is known for it. Base qualities are missing; no much larger clone stands one base away. V drops 4 bases and J drops 8 bases, leaving 21 bases in between. The CDR3 goes from the cysteine to the phenylalanine over 16 residues. This entry keeps only the CDR3 DNA: 48 bases, framed from base 1. CDR1 SEHNR and CDR2 FQNEAQ were looked up in the germline V gene (reference sequence). TCR beta rearrangements were amplified from genomic DNA extracted from peripheral blood rather than from sorted cells or RNA. On the study overall, not on this receptor specifically: Untreated patients with hematological or solid cancers showed significantly lower blood TCR diversity and higher clonality than age-matched healthy donors. In healthy donors, the decline in TCR diversity with age was mainly explained by loss of richness, whereas in cancer patients loss of evenness was also found to contribute. The authors noted that the repertoire data do not allow conclusions about immunological memory after chemotherapy. In both cancer cohorts, median generation probability rose over the chemotherapy interval, which suggests that the repertoire was reconstituted through rebound thymic output.

Multiplex touch-down PCR with a mixed TRB-A/B primer pool was used to amplify rearranged TRB sequences covering the V, D and J segments. Two consecutive PCR reactions with Phusion HS II polymerase added Illumina adapters and sample indices to the amplicons. The amplicons were purified from gel with the NucleoSpin Gel and PCR Clean-up kit and then assessed with Qubit and an Agilent 2100 Bioanalyzer. Libraries were sequenced on an Illumina MiSeq using 600-cycle, single-indexed, paired-end runs. Turning to the authors' computational methods: TRB sequences were processed with MiXCR versions 2.12 and 3.0.5. A clone was defined as each unique CDR3 nucleotide sequence, and only productive sequences supported by at least two reads were kept. The repertoire metrics were Shannon diversity, evenness, clonality (defined as one minus evenness), and alpha-parameterized diversity profiles covering alpha 0 to 5. The IGoR algorithm was used to calculate generation probabilities of clones in the paired pre- and post-chemotherapy samples. The public reads were quality trimmed at Q25 with fastp and then assembled into clones with MiXCR by TCRdb, keeping productive beta chains. When rows share a CDR3 protein, they turn into one entry using the most common DNA and genes. The V and J calls and clone size are TCRdb's, not the authors'. In this sample the table shows almost 5,000 distinct CDR3 sequences, about 20% of which occur a single time. The ten largest clones capture 8% to 10% of the sample.

The sequence is built from TRBV7-9 and TRBJ2-1; matching of 6 bases hints at TRBD2 as the D gene. The sample comprised blood. This receptor was taken from a human donor in good health. The donor label of this sample is uncertain. The CDR3 region reads CASSYTGVAVAYEQFF. In nucleotides, the sequence is TGTGCCAGCAGCTACACGGGGGTAGCGGTGGCCTATGAGCAGTTCTTC.